This TCR beta chain was sequenced during a study of response to subunit inactivated influenza vaccine (dated by TCRdb to the late 2010s). Background on the whole study: The study used deep quantitative T cell receptor repertoire profiling to track responses to a trivalent subunit inactivated influenza vaccine.

This clonotype was recorded many times. Its cognate antigen has yet to be identified. No base quality values were provided; no much bigger clone lies one nucleotide off. Library prep was done by RT-PCR. The sample was run on an Illumina HiSeq 2500. TCRdb passed the public sequencing reads through fastp at Q25 and MiXCR, retaining productive beta sequences. Rows with one shared CDR3 protein collapse into an entry with the most common genes and DNA. In this sample the table shows 800,000 or so distinct CDR3 sequences, over 20% of which occur a single time. The top ten clonotypes cover roughly a tenth of the sample. V loses 5 bases, J loses 9 bases, and the germline ends lie 8 bases apart. The CDR1 and CDR2 encoded by the germline V gene are MDHEN and SYDVKM. Including the terminal cysteine and phenylalanine, the CDR3 comprises 11 residues. The only DNA kept is the CDR3, 33 bases in frame from the first base.

Study-wide findings and limitations: According to the authors, only a limited number of new T cells may be recruited by each seasonal influenza vaccination.

The receptor was derived from a man in his fifties who received an inactivated influenza vaccine. Donor details come from another sample of the same person, matched by shared clones. Rearrangement joined TRBV28 to TRBJ2-1, with no reliable assignment of the D segment. The sequencing here drew on PBMCs from blood, taken more than 4 days after vaccination. The CDR3 protein: CASSPLSEQFF. The nucleotides read TGTGCCAGCAGTCCCCTCAGTGAGCAGTTCTTC.